This record looks at one TCR beta chain sequence and its context. Antigen unknown. As the method for making TCR beta libraries, quantitative 5'-RACE with molecular barcodes was used. One entry per CDR3 protein results from TCRdb running MiXCR on the 5' RACE reads. The sample has around 25,000 distinct CDR3 sequences, 17% seen once. The CDR3 spans 12 residues. From germline, CDR1 is SGHTA and CDR2 FQGNSA. These data come from a study of CD8 T cells in ankylosing spondylitis. Study results and caveats: In ankylosing spondylitis blood, a motif of roughly 8 highly homologous TCR beta variants appeared characteristic.

The genes are TRBV7-2 and TRBJ1-1, with D maybe TRBD1 (5 bases). The receptor was isolated from a male donor with ankylosing spondylitis or in good health (not recorded which). Specimen: blood. Here the CDR3 DNA reads TGTGCGGGGGGGGGTTTGAACACTGAAGCTTTCTTT. Its translation is CAGGGLNTEAFF.